Listed below are T cell receptor beta chains from one sample, sequenced in a study of graft-versus-host responses after intestinal transplantation. Clones were read by immunoSEQ multiplex PCR, and TCRdb kept only the in-frame ones, dropping some. The profile covers about 88,000 clones, with roughly 90% appearing a single time and 0.3% to 0.35% taken by the ten largest. No antigen is known for these receptors. This material consisted of unstimulated CD4+ T cells sorted from spleen or lymph node cells, taken before transplant. These receptors were obtained from a human donor who was the organ donor for an intestinal transplant. The CDR3 runs from the conserved cysteine through the conserved F or W. The order of the fields is clone size, V gene, CDR3 length, D gene, J gene, CDR3 protein, CDR3 DNA. D genes are given only for firm matches. Expanded clones are given a class, and other clones once, few, many or no size at all.

-	TRBV4-2	14	TRBD1	TRBJ2-7	CASSPDRVAYEQYF	TGTGCCAGCAGCCCCGACAGGGTCGCCTACGAGCAGTACTTC
-	TRBV7-8	14	TRBD1	TRBJ2-7	CASSLGVTGGEQYF	TGTGCCAGCAGCTTAGGGGTAACAGGGGGTGAGCAGTACTTC
-	TRBV28	12	-	TRBJ2-7	CASSFTTYEQYF	TGTGCCAGCAGTTTCACTACCTACGAGCAGTACTTC
-	TRBV19	15	-	TRBJ2-3	CASSIEGDGADTQYF	TGTGCCAGTAGTATTGAGGGAGATGGGGCAGATACGCAGTATTTT
-	TRBV9	13	-	TRBJ2-2	CASSAQGTGELFF	TGTGCCAGCAGCGCGCAGGGGACCGGGGAGCTGTTTTTT
-	TRBV6-4	16	-	TRBJ1-1	CASSDSDRGVNTEAFF	TGTGCCAGCAGTGACTCTGATCGGGGAGTGAACACTGAAGCTTTCTTT
once	TRBV18	15	TRBD1	TRBJ2-7	CASSLGTGYSYEQYF	TGTGCCAGCTCACTAGGGACAGGATACTCCTACGAGCAGTACTTC
few	TRBV6-5	15	TRBD2	TRBJ2-7	CASSYSPSGVHEQYF	TGTGCCAGCAGTTACAGCCCTAGCGGGGTCCACGAGCAGTACTTC
-	TRBV7-9	15	TRBD1	TRBJ1-2	CASSARDREADGYTF	TGTGCCAGCAGCGCAAGGGACAGGGAGGCGGATGGCTACACCTTC
once	TRBV2	21	TRBD1	TRBJ1-5	CASSQATGTGGVRSPNQPQHF	TGTGCCAGCAGCCAAGCGACCGGGACAGGGGGCGTCAGGTCGCCTAATCAGCCCCAGCATTTT
-	TRBV10-3	13	-	TRBJ1-4	CAINTGLQEKLFF	TGTGCCATCAATACAGGGTTACAAGAAAAACTGTTTTTT
-	TRBV5-1	17	TRBD1	TRBJ2-2	CASSMRWSGGPTGELFF	TGCGCCAGCAGTATGAGGTGGTCAGGGGGCCCCACCGGGGAGCTGTTTTTT
-	TRBV11-2	17	TRBD2	TRBJ2-1	CASSLDMASGRAHEQFF	TGTGCCAGCAGCTTAGATATGGCTAGCGGGAGGGCTCATGAGCAGTTCTTC
once	TRBV5-8	15	-	TRBJ2-7	CASSFQLLGGNEQYF	TGTGCCAGCAGCTTTCAATTGCTCGGAGGCAACGAGCAGTACTTC
-	TRBV18	14	-	TRBJ2-5	CASSLNRGQETQYF	TGTGCCAGCTCACTTAATAGGGGACAAGAGACCCAGTACTTC
once	TRBV12-5	16	TRBD2	TRBJ2-4	CASGLSGRDPQNIQYF	TGTGCTAGTGGTTTGAGCGGGAGGGACCCCCAAAACATTCAGTACTTC
few	TRBV5-6	14	TRBD1	TRBJ1-3	CASSLQGDGNTIYF	TGTGCCAGCAGCTTGCAGGGGGATGGAAACACCATATATTTT
-	TRBV15	13	-	TRBJ2-1	CATSRTALNEQFF	TGTGCCACCAGCAGGACAGCGCTGAATGAGCAGTTCTTC
-	TRBV6-6	14	-	TRBJ2-2	CASSYLQGTGELFF	TGTGCCAGCAGTTACCTACAGGGCACCGGGGAGCTGTTTTTT
-	TRBV14	16	TRBD1	TRBJ1-2	CASSPSDRGLSYGYTF	TGTGCCAGCAGCCCCTCGGACAGGGGACTTAGCTATGGCTACACCTTC
-	TRBV7-3	16	TRBD2	TRBJ2-1	CASSPTGLADYNEQFF	TGTGCCAGCAGCCCGACGGGACTAGCAGATTACAATGAGCAGTTCTTC
-	TRBV29-1	14	TRBD2	TRBJ2-3	CSVERGGSTDTQYF	TGCAGCGTTGAACGGGGGGGTAGCACAGATACGCAGTATTTT
-	TRBV19	14	TRBD1	TRBJ2-7	CASSMTGGSYEQYF	TGTGCCAGTAGTATGACAGGGGGCTCCTACGAGCAGTACTTC
few	TRBV29-1	12	-	TRBJ1-1	CSVDRGSAEAFF	TGCAGCGTTGACAGGGGTAGCGCTGAAGCTTTCTTT
-	TRBV19	18	TRBD1	TRBJ1-5	CASSRFPQGGYSNQPQHF	TGTGCCAGTAGTAGGTTCCCCCAGGGGGGCTATAGCAATCAGCCCCAGCATTTT
-	TRBV28	15	TRBD1	TRBJ2-7	CASSSPGTGSYEQYF	TGTGCCAGCAGTTCCCCCGGGACAGGGTCCTACGAGCAGTACTTC
-	TRBV6-1	14	TRBD1	TRBJ1-4	CASSPRGLGEKLFF	TGTGCCAGCAGCCCCAGGGGGCTTGGTGAAAAACTGTTTTTT
-	TRBV6-5	14	-	TRBJ2-7	CASSSRVPSYEQYF	TGTGCCAGCAGTTCTCGGGTTCCCTCCTACGAGCAGTACTTC
-	TRBV19	13	TRBD1	TRBJ2-7	CASSRTGGYEQYF	TGTGCCAGTAGTAGGACAGGGGGCTACGAGCAGTACTTC
-	TRBV9	13	TRBD1	TRBJ1-2	CASSVGTGYGYTF	TGTGCCAGCAGCGTAGGGACAGGGTATGGCTACACCTTC
-	TRBV5-1	17	TRBD2	TRBJ2-3	CASSLNTRGGPWDTQYF	TGCGCCAGCAGCTTAAATACCCGGGGGGGGCCATGGGATACGCAGTATTTT
-	TRBV9	14	-	TRBJ2-3	CASSAGLSTDTQYF	TGTGCCAGCAGCGCAGGACTAAGCACAGATACGCAGTATTTT
few	TRBV5-1	15	TRBD1	TRBJ1-5	CASSLGQGSYQPQHF	TGCGCCAGCAGCCTCGGACAGGGCTCGTATCAGCCCCAGCATTTT
-	TRBV30	14	TRBD1	TRBJ1-2	CAWAQDRGPKGYTF	TGTGCCTGGGCCCAGGACAGGGGGCCGAAGGGCTACACCTTC
-	TRBV6-1	15	TRBD1	TRBJ1-2	CASSETGQPTRGYTF	TGTGCCAGCAGTGAAACGGGACAGCCAACCAGGGGCTACACCTTC
-	TRBV12-1	17	-	TRBJ1-1	CASPPPGQGFWYTEAFF	TGTGCCAGCCCCCCCCCGGGACAGGGTTTTTGGTACACTGAAGCTTTCTTT
-	TRBV29-1	14	-	TRBJ1-1	CSVEGQRRQSEAFF	TGCAGCGTTGAAGGGCAGAGACGACAGTCCGAAGCTTTCTTT
-	TRBV4-1	18	TRBD2	TRBJ2-1	CASSQLLGGTSGRGEQFF	TGCGCCAGCAGCCAACTCCTGGGGGGGACTAGCGGGAGGGGTGAGCAGTTCTTC
once	TRBV11-2	14	-	TRBJ1-2	CASSLGWQNYGYTF	TGTGCCAGCAGCTTAGGGTGGCAGAACTATGGCTACACCTTC
-	TRBV11-2	13	-	TRBJ1-2	CASSLSVADGYTF	TGTGCCAGCAGCTTGAGCGTGGCCGATGGCTACACCTTC
-	TRBV11-3	18	-	TRBJ1-2	CASSLVRSGPEKSDGYTF	TGTGCCAGCAGCTTAGTACGCAGCGGCCCGGAAAAATCGGATGGCTACACCTTC
few	TRBV19	12	-	TRBJ1-2	CASRDSYYGYTF	TGTGCCAGTAGGGACAGTTACTATGGCTACACCTTC
-	TRBV4-1	14	TRBD2	TRBJ2-5	CASSRLAGQETQYF	TGCGCCAGCAGCCGGCTAGCGGGGCAAGAGACCCAGTACTTC
few	TRBV6-1	15	-	TRBJ1-5	CASSEPQYSNQPQHF	TGTGCCAGCAGTGAACCGCAGTATAGCAATCAGCCCCAGCATTTT
-	TRBV7-9	14	-	TRBJ1-4	CASGFGRPAEKLFF	TGTGCCAGCGGATTTGGGAGGCCGGCTGAAAAACTGTTTTTT
-	TRBV7-9	15	TRBD2	TRBJ2-2	CAGGGRLAVTGELFF	TGTGCCGGTGGGGGGAGACTAGCCGTCACCGGGGAGCTGTTTTTT
-	TRBV7-2	14	-	TRBJ2-3	CASSFESSTDTQYF	TGTGCCAGCAGCTTCGAGTCTAGCACAGATACGCAGTATTTT
-	TRBV5-4	15	-	TRBJ1-4	CASSLSLGNNEKLFF	TGTGCCAGCAGCTTGAGTTTGGGCAATAATGAAAAACTGTTTTTT
-	TRBV15	13	-	TRBJ1-3	CATSREYRDTIYF	TGTGCCACCAGCAGAGAATACAGGGACACCATATATTTT
-	TRBV11-3	16	-	TRBJ2-2	CASSLGTGTATGELFF	TGTGCCAGCAGCTTAGGGACCGGGACTGCCACCGGGGAGCTGTTTTTT
-	TRBV28	15	TRBD1	TRBJ2-7	CASSSAGTGGNEQYF	TGTGCCAGCAGTTCAGCCGGGACAGGGGGCAACGAGCAGTACTTC
-	TRBV5-1	15	TRBD1	TRBJ2-7	CASSSAGQGMNEQYF	TGCGCCAGCAGCTCCGCGGGACAGGGGATGAACGAGCAGTACTTC
-	TRBV30	11	-	TRBJ1-2	CACEKPSGYTF	TGTGCCTGTGAAAAGCCGTCTGGCTACACCTTC
-	TRBV7-8	17	TRBD1	TRBJ2-2	CASSPTPGQPNTGELFF	TGTGCCAGCAGCCCCACTCCGGGACAGCCGAACACCGGGGAGCTGTTTTTT
-	TRBV27	14	TRBD1	TRBJ2-5	CASSTYRGWETQYF	TGTGCCAGCAGTACCTACAGGGGTTGGGAGACCCAGTACTTC